Listed below are T cell receptor beta chains from one sample, sequenced in a study of post-analysis software for immune sequencing data. MiXCR was run by TCRdb on the PCR reads, yielding one entry per CDR3 protein. Altogether 800,000 to 950,000 distinct CDR3 sequences are present, approximately 50% being singletons, with the ten largest covering 4.6%. Sequenced input: blood. The receptor set was obtained from a girl between 10 and 17 years old with multiple sclerosis. Each CDR3 is given with its conserved first and last residue. D genes are given only for firm matches. The size of a clone is reported for some rows only, either as once, few or many, or as a class for expanded clones.

TRBV5-1,few,TRBJ2-7,TRBD1,TGCGCCAGCAGCGGCTTACCGGGACAGGGGGCAGACGAGCAGTACTTC,CASSGLPGQGADEQYF
TRBV6-1,-,TRBJ2-5,TRBD2,TGTGCCAGCAGAATGGGACTAGCGGGAGCCGCTAGGGAGACCCAGTACTTC,CASRMGLAGAARETQYF
TRBV18,-,TRBJ2-4,-,TGTGCCAGCTCACCACAGTCGGGGGACATTCAGTACTTC,CASSPQSGDIQYF
TRBV20-1,-,TRBJ1-2,-,TGCAGTGCAAGATACAGGGAAGCTAACTATGGCTACACCTTC,CSARYREANYGYTF
TRBV14,-,TRBJ2-2,-,TGTGCCAGCAGCCAAGGCGGGACGGTCACCGGGGAGCTGTTTTTT,CASSQGGTVTGELFF
TRBV29-1,-,TRBJ1-1,-,TGCAGCGTCTGGGAGGTAAAGAACACTGAAGCTTTCTTT,CSVWEVKNTEAFF
TRBV29-1,-,TRBJ2-7,-,TGCAGCGTTAAGGACAATTCCTACGAGCAGTACTTC,CSVKDNSYEQYF
TRBV21-1,many,TRBJ2-7,-,TGTGCCAGCAGCAAAGTCCCTGGGGACACCCGTCCGTTGTTCTACGAGCAGTACTTC,CASSKVPGDTRPLFYEQYF
TRBV7-3,few,TRBJ2-1,-,TGTGCCAGCAGCTTAACGAAAGGGAGAGGGGATGAGCAGTTCTTC,CASSLTKGRGDEQFF
TRBV14,-,TRBJ1-4,-,TGTGCCAGCAGTCCGAGGAGGCGCCCTAATGAAAAACTGTTTTTT,CASSPRRRPNEKLFF
TRBV5-1,few,TRBJ2-1,-,TGCGCCAGCAGCTCAAATAACCCGGGACCGCCGGGGCATGAGCAGTTCTTC,CASSSNNPGPPGHEQFF
TRBV19,-,TRBJ2-6,-,TGTGCCAGTAGTGGACAGAATGAATTCTCTGGGGCCAACGTCCTGACTTTC,CASSGQNEFSGANVLTF
TRBV5-1,-,TRBJ2-3,TRBD1,TGCGCCAGCAGCACGACAGGGGGCCCAGTGGATGGTACGCAGTATTTT,CASSTTGGPVDGTQYF
TRBV5-1,few,TRBJ2-7,-,TGCGCCAGCAGCTTGGCTTCCCAGCAAGGTATGGCCTACGAGCAGTACTTC,CASSLASQQGMAYEQYF
TRBV12-5,-,TRBJ1-4,-,TGTGCTAGTGGTTTGCTCCGACAGCCGTCAACTAATGAAAAACTGTTTTTT,CASGLLRQPSTNEKLFF
TRBV6-5,-,TRBJ1-1,-,TGTGCCAGCAGTTACGCAGTCCGCAACGGTGAAGCTTTCTTT,CASSYAVRNGEAFF
TRBV25-1,few,TRBJ2-1,TRBD2,TGTGCCAGCAGTGAACGGTCTAGCGGGTGGATCGGGCAGTTCTTC,CASSERSSGWIGQFF
TRBV6-1,-,TRBJ2-3,-,TGTGCCAGCAGCGACGTGGGGGATACGCAGTATTTT,CASSDVGDTQYF
TRBV7-9,-,TRBJ2-4,TRBD2,TGTGCCAGCAGCTTCTCATCCAGCGGGAGGCGTGATGAGCAGTACTTC,CASSFSSSGRRDEQYF
TRBV20-1,-,TRBJ1-2,-,TGCAGTGCTAGAGGGGAGCATGGCTACACCTTC,CSARGEHGYTF
TRBV9,few,TRBJ2-2,-,TGTGCCAGCAGTAGCGAGAACACCGGGGAGCTGTTTTTT,CASSSENTGELFF
TRBV29-1,-,TRBJ1-1,-,TGCAGCGTTGAATACCTATTAAGGGCTGAAGCTTTCTTT,CSVEYLLRAEAFF
TRBV5-6,-,TRBJ2-5,-,TGTGCCAGCAGCTCCTCCGGGTTTCAAGAGACCCAGTACTTC,CASSSSGFQETQYF
TRBV12-3/TRBV12-4,-,TRBJ1-5,TRBD1,TGTGCCAGCAGTCACTCTGAGGACAGGGGGGACAATCAGCCCCAGCATTTT,CASSHSEDRGDNQPQHF
TRBV12-3/TRBV12-4,-,TRBJ2-1,-,TGTGCCAGCAGTCACCGGGACACTGGCAATGAGCAGTTCTTC,CASSHRDTGNEQFF
TRBV12-3/TRBV12-4,-,TRBJ2-5,-,TGTGTCAGCAGTAATTTACAGGGAAGGGAGACCCAGTACTTC,CVSSNLQGRETQYF
TRBV5-1,-,TRBJ1-2,TRBD1,TGCGCCAGCAGGCCTGGACAGGGGGCCTATGGCTACACCTTC,CASRPGQGAYGYTF
TRBV2,-,TRBJ2-7,TRBD1,TGTGCCAGCAGCCGGGACAGGGGTACGCACGAGCAGTACTTC,CASSRDRGTHEQYF
TRBV5-1,-,TRBJ2-7,TRBD2,TGCGCCAGCAGCTTGACTAGCGGGGGGTTTACTCCCTACGAGCAGTACTTC,CASSLTSGGFTPYEQYF
TRBV6-6,-,TRBJ2-7,TRBD1,TGTGCCAGCAGTTACGCAAAAGGGACAGGGAACGAGCAGTACTTC,CASSYAKGTGNEQYF
TRBV2,few,TRBJ2-5,-,TGTGCCAGCAGTGTGGAGGCGCGGCAGTACTTC,CASSVEARQYF
TRBV13,few,TRBJ2-6,-,TGTGCCAGCAGCTTAGGGTCCATCTCTGGGGCCAACGTCCTGACTTTC,CASSLGSISGANVLTF
TRBV10-3,-,TRBJ1-6,-,TGTGCCATCAGTGACCCTAATTCACCCCTCCACTTT,CAISDPNSPLHF
TRBV5-1,-,TRBJ2-3,TRBD1,TGCGCCAGCAGCTCCTCCCGACAGGGTCTGGATACGCAGTATTTT,CASSSSRQGLDTQYF
TRBV20-1,-,TRBJ2-1,-,TGCAGTGCTAGAGATCCAGGGCACAATGAGCAGTTCTTC,CSARDPGHNEQFF
TRBV6-5,-,TRBJ2-7,-,TGTGCCAGCAGTTACACGGAGCCGAGGGGCGAGCAGTACTTC,CASSYTEPRGEQYF
TRBV27,-,TRBJ2-7,-,TGTGCCAGCAGTTCAGGAGCTGTCCCGGTCTCCTACGAGCAGTACTTC,CASSSGAVPVSYEQYF